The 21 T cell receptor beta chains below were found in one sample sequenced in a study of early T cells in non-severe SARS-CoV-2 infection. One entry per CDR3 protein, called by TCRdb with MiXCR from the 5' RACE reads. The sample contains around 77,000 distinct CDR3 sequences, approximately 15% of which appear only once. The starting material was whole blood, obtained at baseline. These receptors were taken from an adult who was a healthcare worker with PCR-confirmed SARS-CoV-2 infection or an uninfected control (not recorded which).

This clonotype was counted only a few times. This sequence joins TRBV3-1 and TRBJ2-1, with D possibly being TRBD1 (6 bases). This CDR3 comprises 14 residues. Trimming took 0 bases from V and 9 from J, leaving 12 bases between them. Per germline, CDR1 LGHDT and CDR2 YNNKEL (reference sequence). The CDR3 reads CASSQDLGGSEQFF. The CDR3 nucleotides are TGTGCCAGCAGCCAAGATCTTGGGGGCAGTGAGCAGTTCTTC.

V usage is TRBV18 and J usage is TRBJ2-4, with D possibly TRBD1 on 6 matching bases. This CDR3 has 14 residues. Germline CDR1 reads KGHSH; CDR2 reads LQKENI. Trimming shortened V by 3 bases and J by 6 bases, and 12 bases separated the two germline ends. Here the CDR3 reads CASSPGRGINIQYF. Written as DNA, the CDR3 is TGTGCCAGCTCACCGGGCAGGGGAATAAACATTCAGTACTTC.

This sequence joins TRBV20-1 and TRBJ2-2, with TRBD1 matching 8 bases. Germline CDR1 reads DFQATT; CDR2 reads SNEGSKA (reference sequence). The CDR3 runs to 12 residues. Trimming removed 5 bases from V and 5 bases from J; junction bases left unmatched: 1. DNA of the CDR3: TGCAGTGCTCGACAGGGGACCGGGGAGCTGTTTTTT. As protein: CSARQGTGELFF.

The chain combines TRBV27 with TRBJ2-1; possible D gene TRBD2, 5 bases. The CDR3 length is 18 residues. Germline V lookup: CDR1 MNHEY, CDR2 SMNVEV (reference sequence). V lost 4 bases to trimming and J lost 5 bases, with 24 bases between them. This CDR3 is CASSSQQFLLAGDNEQFF. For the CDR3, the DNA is TGTGCCAGCAGTTCACAGCAGTTTCTGCTAGCTGGAGACAATGAGCAGTTCTTC.

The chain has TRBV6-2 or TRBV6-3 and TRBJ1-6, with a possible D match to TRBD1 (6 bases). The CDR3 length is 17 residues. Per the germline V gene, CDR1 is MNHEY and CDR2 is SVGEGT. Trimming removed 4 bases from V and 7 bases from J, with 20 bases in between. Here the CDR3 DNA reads TGTGCCAGCAGTTCCGCCGGGACATCTCTTCCGAATTCACCCCTCCACTTT. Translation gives CASSSAGTSLPNSPLHF.

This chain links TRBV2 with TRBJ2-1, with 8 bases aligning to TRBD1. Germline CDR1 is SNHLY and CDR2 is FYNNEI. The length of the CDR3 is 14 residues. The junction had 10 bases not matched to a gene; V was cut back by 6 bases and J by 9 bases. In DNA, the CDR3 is TGTGCCAGCAGCGCCGGACAGGGTCCGGGTGAGCAGTTCTTC. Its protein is CASSAGQGPGEQFF.

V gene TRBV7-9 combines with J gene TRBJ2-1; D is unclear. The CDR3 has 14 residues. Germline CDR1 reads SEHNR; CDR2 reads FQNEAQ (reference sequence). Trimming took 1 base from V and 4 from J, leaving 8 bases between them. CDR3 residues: CASSLEGSYNEQFF. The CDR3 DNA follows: TGTGCCAGCAGCTTAGAGGGCAGTTACAATGAGCAGTTCTTC. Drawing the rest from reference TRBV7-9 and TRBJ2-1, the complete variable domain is DTGVSQNPRHKITKRGQNVTFRCDPISEHNRLYWYRQTLGQGPEFLTYFQNEAQLEKSRLLSDRFSAERPKGSFSTLEIQRTEQGDSAMYLCASSLEGSYNEQFFGPGTRLTVL.

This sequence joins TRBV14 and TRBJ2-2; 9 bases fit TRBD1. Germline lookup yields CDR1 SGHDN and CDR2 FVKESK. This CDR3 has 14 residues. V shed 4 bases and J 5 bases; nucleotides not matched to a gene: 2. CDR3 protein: CASSRDRGTGELFF. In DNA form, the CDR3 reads TGTGCCAGCAGCCGCGACAGGGGGACCGGGGAGCTGTTTTTT.

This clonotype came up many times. Written as DNA, the CDR3 is TGCAGCGTTGTTTCAGGGGGGTACGAGCAGTACTTC. As protein: CSVVSGGYEQYF. The rearrangement links TRBV29-1 to TRBJ2-7; maybe TRBD1 (7 bases). The CDR3 length is 12 residues. From germline, CDR1 is SQVTM and CDR2 ANQGSEA. Trimming stripped 4 bases from V and 4 bases from J, with 11 bases between.

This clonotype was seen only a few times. In DNA form, the CDR3 reads TGTGCCAGCAGCTTAATGACTAGCGGAAGATTCGAGCAGTACTTC. Translation gives CASSLMTSGRFEQYF. The genes are TRBV7-6 and TRBJ2-7; 9 nucleotides match TRBD2. Trimming cost V 2 bases and J 6 bases; bases outside gene matches: 8. Per germline, CDR1 SGHVS and CDR2 FNYEAQ. CDR3 size: 15 residues.

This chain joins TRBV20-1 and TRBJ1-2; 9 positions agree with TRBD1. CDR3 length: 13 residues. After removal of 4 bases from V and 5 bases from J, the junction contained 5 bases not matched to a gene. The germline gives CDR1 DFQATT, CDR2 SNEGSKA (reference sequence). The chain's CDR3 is CSATPGTGYGYTF. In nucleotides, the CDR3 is TGCAGTGCTACCCCCGGGACAGGGTATGGCTACACCTTC.

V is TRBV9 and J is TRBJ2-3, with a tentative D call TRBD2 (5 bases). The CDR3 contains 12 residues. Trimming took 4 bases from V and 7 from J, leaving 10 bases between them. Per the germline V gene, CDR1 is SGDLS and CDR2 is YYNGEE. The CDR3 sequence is CASSSRGYTQYF. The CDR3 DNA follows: TGTGCCAGCAGCTCCCGGGGTTATACGCAGTATTTT.

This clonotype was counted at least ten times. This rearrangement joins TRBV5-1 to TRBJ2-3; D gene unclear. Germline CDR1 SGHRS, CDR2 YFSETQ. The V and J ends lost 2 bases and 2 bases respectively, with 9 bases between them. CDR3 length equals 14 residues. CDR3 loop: CASSFVTHTDTQYF. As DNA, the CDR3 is TGCGCCAGCAGCTTTGTGACTCACACAGATACGCAGTATTTT.

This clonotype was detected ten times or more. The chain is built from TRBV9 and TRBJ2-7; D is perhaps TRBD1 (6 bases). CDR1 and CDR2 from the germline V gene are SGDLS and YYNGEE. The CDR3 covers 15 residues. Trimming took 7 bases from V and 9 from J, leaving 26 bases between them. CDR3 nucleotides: TGTGCCAGCTTTCGCCCCGGGGACATACTTATTGCGCAGTACTTC. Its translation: CASFRPGDILIAQYF.

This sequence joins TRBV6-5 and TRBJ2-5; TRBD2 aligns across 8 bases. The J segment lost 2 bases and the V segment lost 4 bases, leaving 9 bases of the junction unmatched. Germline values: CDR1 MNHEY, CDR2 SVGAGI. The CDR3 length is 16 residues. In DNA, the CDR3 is TGTGCCAGCAGTTTCCGTAGCGGGACCCTACAAGAGACCCAGTACTTC. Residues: CASSFRSGTLQETQYF.

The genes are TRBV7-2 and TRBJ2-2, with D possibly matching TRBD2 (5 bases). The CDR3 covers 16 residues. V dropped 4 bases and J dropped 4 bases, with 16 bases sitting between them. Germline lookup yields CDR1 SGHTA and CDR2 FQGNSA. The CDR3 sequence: CASSWALRGLTGELFF. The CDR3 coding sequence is TGTGCCAGCAGCTGGGCGCTACGGGGTCTCACCGGGGAGCTGTTTTTT.

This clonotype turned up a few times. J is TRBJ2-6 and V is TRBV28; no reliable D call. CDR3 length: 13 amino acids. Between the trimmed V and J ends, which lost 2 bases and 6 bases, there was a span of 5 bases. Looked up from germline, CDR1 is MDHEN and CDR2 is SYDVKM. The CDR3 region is CASSLNLANVLTF. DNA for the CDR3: TGTGCCAGCAGTTTAAATCTGGCCAACGTCCTGACTTTC.

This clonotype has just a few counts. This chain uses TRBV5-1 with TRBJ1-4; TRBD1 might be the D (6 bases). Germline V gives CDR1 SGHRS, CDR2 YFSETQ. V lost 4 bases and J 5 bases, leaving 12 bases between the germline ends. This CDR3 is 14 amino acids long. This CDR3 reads CASSVRQGNEKLFF. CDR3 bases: TGCGCCAGCAGCGTAAGGCAGGGGAATGAAAAACTGTTTTTT.

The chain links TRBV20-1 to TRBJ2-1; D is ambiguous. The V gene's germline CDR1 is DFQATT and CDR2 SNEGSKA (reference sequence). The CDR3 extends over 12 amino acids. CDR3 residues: CSAIEEYNEQFF. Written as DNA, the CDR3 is TGCAGCGCAATAGAGGAGTACAATGAGCAGTTCTTC.

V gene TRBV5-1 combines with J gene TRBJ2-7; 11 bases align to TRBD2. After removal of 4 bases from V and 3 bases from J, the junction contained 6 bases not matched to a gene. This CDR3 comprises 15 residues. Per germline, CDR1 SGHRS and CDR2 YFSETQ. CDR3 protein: CASSGGTSGLYEQYF. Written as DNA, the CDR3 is TGCGCCAGCAGCGGAGGGACTAGCGGTCTCTACGAGCAGTACTTC.

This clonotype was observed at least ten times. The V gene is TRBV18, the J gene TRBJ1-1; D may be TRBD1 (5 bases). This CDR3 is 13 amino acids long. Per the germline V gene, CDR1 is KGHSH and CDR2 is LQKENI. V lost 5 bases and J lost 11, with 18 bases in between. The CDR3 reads CASSAGQQERAFF. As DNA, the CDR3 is TGTGCCAGCTCAGCGGGTCAACAGGAACGGGCTTTCTTT.